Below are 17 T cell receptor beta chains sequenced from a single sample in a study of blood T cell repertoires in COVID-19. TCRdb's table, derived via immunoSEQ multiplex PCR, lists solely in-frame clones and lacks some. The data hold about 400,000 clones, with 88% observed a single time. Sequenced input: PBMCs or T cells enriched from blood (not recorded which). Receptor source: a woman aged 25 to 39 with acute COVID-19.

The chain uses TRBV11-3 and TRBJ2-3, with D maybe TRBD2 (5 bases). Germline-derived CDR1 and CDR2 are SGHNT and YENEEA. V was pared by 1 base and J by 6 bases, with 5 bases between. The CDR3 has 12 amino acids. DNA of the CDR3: TGTGCCAGCAGCTTAGCGGGGGATACGCAGTATTTT. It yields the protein CASSLAGDTQYF.

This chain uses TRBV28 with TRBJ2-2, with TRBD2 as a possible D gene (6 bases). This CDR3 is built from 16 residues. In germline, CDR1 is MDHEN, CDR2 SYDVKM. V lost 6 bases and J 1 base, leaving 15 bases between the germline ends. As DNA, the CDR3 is TGTGCCAGCAGATTAACCGGGACTTTGAACACCGGGGAGCTGTTTTTT. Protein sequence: CASRLTGTLNTGELFF.

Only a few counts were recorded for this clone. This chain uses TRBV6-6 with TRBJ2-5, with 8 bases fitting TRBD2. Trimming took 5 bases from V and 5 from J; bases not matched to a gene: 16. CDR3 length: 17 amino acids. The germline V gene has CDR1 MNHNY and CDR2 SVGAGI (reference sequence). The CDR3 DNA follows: TGTGCCAGCAGTCGCACCCCCTCGGGGGGGGCTTGGGAGACCCAGTACTTC. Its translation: CASSRTPSGGAWETQYF.

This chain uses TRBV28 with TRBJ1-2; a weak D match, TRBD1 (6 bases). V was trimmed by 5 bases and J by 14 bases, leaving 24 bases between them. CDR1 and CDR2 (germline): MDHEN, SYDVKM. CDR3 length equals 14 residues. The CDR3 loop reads CASSQDRLVYSRTF. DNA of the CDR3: TGTGCCAGCAGTCAAGACAGGCTAGTCTATTCTCGTACCTTC.

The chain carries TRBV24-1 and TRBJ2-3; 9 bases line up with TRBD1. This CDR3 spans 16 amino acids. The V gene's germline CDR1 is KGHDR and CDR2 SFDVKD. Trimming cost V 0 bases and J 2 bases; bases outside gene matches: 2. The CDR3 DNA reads TGTGCCACCAGTGATTTGCGGGACAGGGACACAGATACGCAGTATTTT. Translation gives CATSDLRDRDTDTQYF.

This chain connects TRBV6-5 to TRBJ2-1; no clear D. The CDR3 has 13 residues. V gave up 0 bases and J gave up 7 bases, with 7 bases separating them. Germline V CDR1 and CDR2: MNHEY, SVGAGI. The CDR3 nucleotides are TGTGCCAGCAGTTACTCTAGTGTTAATGAGCAGTTCTTC. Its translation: CASSYSSVNEQFF.

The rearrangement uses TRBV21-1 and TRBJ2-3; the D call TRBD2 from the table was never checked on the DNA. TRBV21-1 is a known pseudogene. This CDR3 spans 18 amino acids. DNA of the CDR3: TGTGCCAGCAGCAAAGCCATCCCTAGCGGGGGGGCCGGGGATACGCAGTATTTT. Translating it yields CASSKAIPSGGAGDTQYF.

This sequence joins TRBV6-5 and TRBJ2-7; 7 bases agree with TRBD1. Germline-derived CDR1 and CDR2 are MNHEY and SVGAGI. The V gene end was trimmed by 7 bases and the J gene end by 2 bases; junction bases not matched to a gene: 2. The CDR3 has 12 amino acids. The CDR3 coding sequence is TGTGCCAGCAAACAGGGGACCTACGAGCAGTACTTC. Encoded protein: CASKQGTYEQYF.

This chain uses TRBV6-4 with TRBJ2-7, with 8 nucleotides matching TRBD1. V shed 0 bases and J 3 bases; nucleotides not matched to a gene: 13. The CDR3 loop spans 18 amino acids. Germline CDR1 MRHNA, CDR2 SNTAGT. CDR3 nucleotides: TGTGCCAGCAGTGACTCAGGCCGTTCCGGGACAGGTGACTACGAGCAGTACTTC. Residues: CASSDSGRSGTGDYEQYF.

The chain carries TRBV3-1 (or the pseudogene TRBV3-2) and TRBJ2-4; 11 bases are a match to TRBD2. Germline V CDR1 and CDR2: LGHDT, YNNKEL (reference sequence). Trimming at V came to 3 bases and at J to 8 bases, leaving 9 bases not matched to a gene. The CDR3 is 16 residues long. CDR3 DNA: TGTGCCAGCAGCCAGAGGGCTAGCGGGGGGTGGGACATTCAGTACTTC. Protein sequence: CASSQRASGGWDIQYF.

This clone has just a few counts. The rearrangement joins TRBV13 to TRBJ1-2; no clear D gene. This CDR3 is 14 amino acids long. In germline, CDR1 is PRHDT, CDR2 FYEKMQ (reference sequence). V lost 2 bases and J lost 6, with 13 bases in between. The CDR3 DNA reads TGTGCCAGCAGCTTAAGTGGAGTCGCTAATGGCTACACCTTC. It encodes CASSLSGVANGYTF.

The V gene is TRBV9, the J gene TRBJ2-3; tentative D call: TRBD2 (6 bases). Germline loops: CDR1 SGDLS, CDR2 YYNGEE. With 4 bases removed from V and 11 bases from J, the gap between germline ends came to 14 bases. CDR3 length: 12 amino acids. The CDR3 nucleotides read TGTGCCAGCAGCCGGGACTCCGGAAAGCAGTATTTT. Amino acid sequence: CASSRDSGKQYF.

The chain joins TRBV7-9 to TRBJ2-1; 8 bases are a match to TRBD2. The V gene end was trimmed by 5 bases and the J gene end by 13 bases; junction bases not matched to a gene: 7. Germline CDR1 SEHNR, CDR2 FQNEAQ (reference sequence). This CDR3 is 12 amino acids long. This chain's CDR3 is CASSLIAGSQFF. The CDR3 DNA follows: TGTGCCAGCAGCCTCATAGCGGGGTCCCAGTTCTTC.

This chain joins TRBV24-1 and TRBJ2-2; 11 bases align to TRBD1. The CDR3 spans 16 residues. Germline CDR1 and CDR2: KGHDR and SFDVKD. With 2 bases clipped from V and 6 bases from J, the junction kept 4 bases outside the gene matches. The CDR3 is CATSDWTGGAAGELFF. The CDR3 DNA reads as TGTGCCACCAGTGATTGGACAGGGGGCGCCGCCGGGGAGCTGTTTTTT.

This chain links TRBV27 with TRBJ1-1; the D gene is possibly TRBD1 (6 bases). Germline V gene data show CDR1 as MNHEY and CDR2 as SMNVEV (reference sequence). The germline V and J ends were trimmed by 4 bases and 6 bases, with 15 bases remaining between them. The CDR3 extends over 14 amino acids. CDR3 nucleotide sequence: TGTGCCAGCAGTTCCCTCACAGGGACCCCTGAAGCTTTCTTT. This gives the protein CASSSLTGTPEAFF.

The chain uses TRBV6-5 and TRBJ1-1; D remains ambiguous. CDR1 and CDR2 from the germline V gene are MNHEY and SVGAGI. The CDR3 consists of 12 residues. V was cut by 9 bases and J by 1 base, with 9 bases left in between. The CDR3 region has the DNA TGTGCCAGTATGCCGAGGAACACTGAAGCTTTCTTT. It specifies CASMPRNTEAFF.

This chain's CDR3 is CASSPSEVYEQYF. CDR3 nucleotides: TGCGCCAGCAGCCCTAGCGAGGTCTACGAGCAGTACTTC. The genes are TRBV4-1 and TRBJ2-7; D possibly corresponds to TRBD2 (6 bases). Germline lookup yields CDR1 MGHRA and CDR2 YSYEKL. The ends were cut back, 4 bases at V and 3 bases at J, with 10 bases in the middle. This CDR3 has 13 amino acids.